This T cell receptor (beta chain) was captured in a study of Graves' ophthalmopathy and Graves' hyperthyroidism. Study-level background: Specimen type is peripheral blood, obtained at initial diagnosis before any treatment.

Study observations and caveats: Most expanded thyroid clonotypes above 0.001 frequency also appeared in blood.

Researchers took RNA transcripts and amplified TCR beta CDR3 regions from them. HTBI-primed first-round RT-PCR preceded second-round multiplex PCR. TCRdb recomputed calls from the multiplex PCR reads with MiXCR, one row per CDR3 protein. In the table there are roughly 500,000 distinct CDR3 sequences, 13% to 15% of which are singletons. V lost 3 bases and J lost 0, with 8 bases in between. CDR3 length: 14 residues. No donor had other autoimmune disease, uncontrolled infection, pregnancy or lactation. Orbital computed tomography and thyroid ultrasound, along with TRAb, serum thyroxine and clinical symptoms, underpinned diagnosis. This clonotype was counted many times. Its antigen is as yet unknown.

The TCR sequence derives from a woman under 40 with Graves' ophthalmopathy. Source material: blood. The chain combines TRBV12-3 or TRBV12-4 with TRBJ1-1; D unresolved. The CDR3 coding sequence is TGTGCCAGCAGTTTTATACAGATGAACACTGAAGCTTTCTTT. This sequence encodes CASSFIQMNTEAFF.